A selection of T cell receptor beta chains follows, all from one sample in a study of CD8 T cells in ankylosing spondylitis. In TCRdb, the 5' RACE reads were re-called with MiXCR into one record per CDR3 protein. The table lists about 540,000 distinct CDR3 sequences, about 13% of them singletons, with over 6.5% in the top ten. Sequences were obtained from blood, either unsorted or a sorted T cell fraction (not recorded which). Source of these receptors: a male donor with ankylosing spondylitis. Each CDR3 is given with its conserved first and last residue. D genes are given only for firm matches. Size tells how often a clone was seen (once, few, many) or the class of an expanded clone, and some rows leave it out.

CDR3: CATSDINYGYTF
DNA: TGTGCCACCAGTGATATTAACTATGGCTACACCTTC
length: 12
D: .
V: TRBV24-1
size: few
J: TRBJ1-2

CDR3: CASSPGTGTSGRSSDTQYF
DNA: TGTGCCAGCAGCCCTGGAACCGGGACTAGCGGGAGATCTTCTGATACGCAGTATTTT
length: 19
D: TRBD2
V: TRBV3-1
size: .
J: TRBJ2-3

CDR3: CSASVQRDTYNEQFF
DNA: TGCAGTGCTAGTGTTCAGCGGGACACTTACAATGAGCAGTTCTTC
length: 15
D: .
V: TRBV20-1
size: few
J: TRBJ2-1

CDR3: CASSRAGWNYGYTF
DNA: TGCGCCAGCAGCCGGGCAGGGTGGAACTATGGCTACACCTTC
length: 14
D: .
V: TRBV4-1
size: few
J: TRBJ1-2

CDR3: CASSELLSGNTIYF
DNA: TGCGCCAGCAGTGAACTATTGTCCGGAAACACCATATATTTT
length: 14
D: .
V: TRBV10-2
size: few
J: TRBJ1-3

CDR3: CASSLEAVGADTQYF
DNA: TGCGCCAGCAGCTTGGAAGCGGTAGGCGCAGATACGCAGTATTTT
length: 15
D: .
V: TRBV5-1
size: few
J: TRBJ2-3

CDR3: CASSPGVAGVAYTDTQYF
DNA: TGCGCCAGCAGCCCTGGGGTAGCGGGAGTGGCCTACACAGATACGCAGTATTTT
length: 18
D: TRBD2
V: TRBV4-1
size: .
J: TRBJ2-3

CDR3: CASSLGGQSGPQHF
DNA: TGCGCCAGCAGCTTGGGGGGACAGAGTGGGCCCCAGCATTTT
length: 14
D: TRBD1
V: TRBV5-1
size: few
J: TRBJ1-5

CDR3: CASSLGPAGVLSGANVLTF
DNA: TGTGCCAGCAGCTTAGGTCCGGCGGGTGTCCTCTCTGGGGCCAACGTCCTGACTTTC
length: 19
D: .
V: TRBV11-2
size: few
J: TRBJ2-6

CDR3: CASTASGGRETQYF
DNA: TGTGCCAGCACGGCCTCGGGCGGTCGTGAGACCCAGTACTTC
length: 14
D: .
V: TRBV6-1
size: .
J: TRBJ2-5

CDR3: CSVEGLAGEYNEQFF
DNA: TGCAGCGTTGAAGGGCTAGCGGGAGAATACAATGAGCAGTTCTTC
length: 15
D: TRBD2
V: TRBV29-1
size: .
J: TRBJ2-1

CDR3: CASSLGAGVTKNIQYF
DNA: TGTGCCAGCAGCTTAGGAGCGGGAGTCACCAAAAACATTCAGTACTTC
length: 16
D: TRBD2
V: TRBV7-9
size: many
J: TRBJ2-4

CDR3: CASSQLTGTFEKLFF
DNA: TGCGCCAGCAGCCAACTTACGGGGACATTTGAAAAACTGTTTTTT
length: 15
D: .
V: TRBV4-1
size: .
J: TRBJ1-4

CDR3: CASGSYRKPQHF
DNA: TGTGCTAGTGGCAGCTACCGAAAGCCCCAGCATTTT
length: 12
D: .
V: TRBV12-5
size: .
J: TRBJ1-5